Listed here is a single T cell receptor beta chain. The sample originates from a study of shared clonotypes between healthy human individuals. Sequenced by immunoSEQ multiplex PCR; TCRdb stores in-frame clones only, minus some. The sample comprises roughly 660,000 clones, about 92% of which are singletons, and 34% rests with the top ten. The length of the CDR3 is 10 residues. Germline CDR1 reads MGHDK; CDR2 reads SYGVNS. The germline V and J ends were trimmed by 10 bases and 7 bases, with 8 bases remaining between them. V is TRBV25-1 and J is TRBJ2-1; D call uncertain. Sample: memory CD8+ T cells from PBMCs. Subset reported: CD45RO+ cells pooled with CCR7-negative TemRA cells. The sequence came from a man aged 18 to 29 in good health. Some clones in this sample may be carry-over from other donors' samples. This CDR3 reads CATQLNEQFF. DNA for the CDR3: TGTGCCACCCAGCTGAATGAGCAGTTCTTC.